The TCR beta chain described here comes from a study of blood T cell repertoires in COVID-19. For the study at large: The analysed material was cDNA or gDNA that came from T cells, B-cell-depleted T cells, or PBMCs.

Clones were sequenced by immunoSEQ multiplex PCR, and TCRdb holds only the in-frame ones, with some missing. This sample carries about 180,000 clones, roughly 85% of them seen once, and the ten largest clones take over 2.5%. Trimming removed 4 bases from V and 4 bases from J; junction bases left unmatched: 5. The CDR3 covers 15 residues. Germline assignment: CDR1 MGHRA and CDR2 YSYEKL. The V gene is TRBV4-1, the J gene TRBJ2-2, with TRBD1 matching 8 bases. This clonotype was obtained from a man aged 55 to 70 with acute or convalescent COVID-19. Sequences were obtained from peripheral blood. The CDR3, as DNA: TGCGCCAGCAGCCGCGGACAGGGCTTCACCGGGGAGCTGTTTTTT. Protein product: CASSRGQGFTGELFF.